Shown below are 7 T cell receptor beta chains from a single sample sequenced in a study of T cell changes during pregnancy in multiple sclerosis. The method was immunoSEQ multiplex PCR; TCRdb's version includes in-frame clones alone and lacks a portion of them. The data hold about 79,000 clones, with 85% to 95% observed a single time. Sequenced material: peripheral blood, taken in the second trimester of pregnancy. The receptors derive from a female donor in good health, enrolled as a control in a pregnancy study.

This clone has just one count. The chain links TRBV5-4 to TRBJ2-7; D remains unclear. The germline CDR1 and CDR2 sequences are SGHNT and YYREEE (reference sequence). The CDR3 extends over 13 amino acids. V was shortened by 0 bases and J by 6 bases, with 10 bases between the two germline ends. The CDR3 is CASSLGQVGEQYF. In DNA, the CDR3 is TGTGCCAGCAGCTTGGGGCAGGTGGGCGAGCAGTACTTC.

The rearrangement uses TRBV7-2 and TRBJ1-1; perhaps TRBD1 as D (6 bases). The ends were cut back, 4 bases at V and 8 bases at J, with 17 bases in the middle. The V gene's germline CDR1 is SGHTA and CDR2 FQGNSA. The CDR3 consists of 14 residues. The CDR3 here is CASSYLVGTREAFF. As DNA, the CDR3 is TGTGCCAGCAGCTACTTAGTTGGGACAAGGGAAGCTTTCTTT. The full variable domain, in which reference TRBV7-2 and TRBJ1-1 provide the parts outside the CDR3, is GAGVSQSPSNKVTEKGKDVELRCDPISGHTALYWYRQSLGQGLEFLIYFQGNSAPDKSGLPSDRFSAERTGGSVSTLTIQRTQQEDSAVYLCASSYLVGTREAFFGQGTRLTVV.

The gene calls are TRBV9 and TRBJ1-2; D perhaps matches TRBD1 (6 bases). This CDR3 has 13 amino acids. CDR1 is SGDLS and CDR2 is YYNGEE in the germline V gene. Trimming left V 3 bases short and J 8 bases short, with 14 bases between. The CDR3: CASSEGGFWGYTF. For the CDR3, the DNA is TGTGCCAGCAGCGAGGGGGGGTTTTGGGGCTACACCTTC.

The rearrangement uses TRBV14 and TRBJ1-1; TRBD1 matches 7 bases. This CDR3 contains 15 residues. The ends lost 4 bases at V and 6 bases at J; junction bases unmatched: 11. Germline loops: CDR1 SGHDN, CDR2 FVKESK. CDR3 in amino acids: CASSPTRGQRAEAFF. CDR3 coding DNA: TGTGCCAGCAGCCCTACGAGGGGACAGAGGGCTGAAGCTTTCTTT.

This sequence joins TRBV5-6 and TRBJ2-1; 8 nucleotides align to TRBD2. Trimming at V came to 5 bases and at J to 6 bases, leaving 10 bases not matched to a gene. The germline gives CDR1 SGHDT, CDR2 YYEEEE. The CDR3 has 15 amino acids. CDR3 sequence (DNA): TGTGCCAGCAGGTACGCGCGGGGGGCCAGCAATGAGCAGTTCTTC. It yields the protein CASRYARGASNEQFF.

The chain joins TRBV7-9 to TRBJ2-1, with D possibly being TRBD1 (6 bases). Trimming removed 5 bases from V and 5 bases from J, with 16 bases in between. CDR1 is SEHNR and CDR2 is FQNEAQ in the germline V gene (reference sequence). This CDR3 spans 15 amino acids. The CDR3 spells CASSTEGRGHNEQFF. The CDR3 nucleotides are TGTGCCAGCAGCACCGAGGGCAGGGGCCACAATGAGCAGTTCTTC.

This clone was picked up one time. The rearrangement uses TRBV19 and TRBJ2-1; 14 bases map to TRBD2. Germline V lookup: CDR1 LNHDA, CDR2 SQIVND (reference sequence). V lost 6 bases to trimming and J lost 6 bases; unmatched junction nucleotides: 10. The CDR3 consists of 17 residues. This chain's CDR3 is CASRTSGGAEKVNEQFF. DNA for the CDR3: TGTGCCAGTAGGACTAGCGGGGGGGCCGAAAAGGTCAATGAGCAGTTCTTC.